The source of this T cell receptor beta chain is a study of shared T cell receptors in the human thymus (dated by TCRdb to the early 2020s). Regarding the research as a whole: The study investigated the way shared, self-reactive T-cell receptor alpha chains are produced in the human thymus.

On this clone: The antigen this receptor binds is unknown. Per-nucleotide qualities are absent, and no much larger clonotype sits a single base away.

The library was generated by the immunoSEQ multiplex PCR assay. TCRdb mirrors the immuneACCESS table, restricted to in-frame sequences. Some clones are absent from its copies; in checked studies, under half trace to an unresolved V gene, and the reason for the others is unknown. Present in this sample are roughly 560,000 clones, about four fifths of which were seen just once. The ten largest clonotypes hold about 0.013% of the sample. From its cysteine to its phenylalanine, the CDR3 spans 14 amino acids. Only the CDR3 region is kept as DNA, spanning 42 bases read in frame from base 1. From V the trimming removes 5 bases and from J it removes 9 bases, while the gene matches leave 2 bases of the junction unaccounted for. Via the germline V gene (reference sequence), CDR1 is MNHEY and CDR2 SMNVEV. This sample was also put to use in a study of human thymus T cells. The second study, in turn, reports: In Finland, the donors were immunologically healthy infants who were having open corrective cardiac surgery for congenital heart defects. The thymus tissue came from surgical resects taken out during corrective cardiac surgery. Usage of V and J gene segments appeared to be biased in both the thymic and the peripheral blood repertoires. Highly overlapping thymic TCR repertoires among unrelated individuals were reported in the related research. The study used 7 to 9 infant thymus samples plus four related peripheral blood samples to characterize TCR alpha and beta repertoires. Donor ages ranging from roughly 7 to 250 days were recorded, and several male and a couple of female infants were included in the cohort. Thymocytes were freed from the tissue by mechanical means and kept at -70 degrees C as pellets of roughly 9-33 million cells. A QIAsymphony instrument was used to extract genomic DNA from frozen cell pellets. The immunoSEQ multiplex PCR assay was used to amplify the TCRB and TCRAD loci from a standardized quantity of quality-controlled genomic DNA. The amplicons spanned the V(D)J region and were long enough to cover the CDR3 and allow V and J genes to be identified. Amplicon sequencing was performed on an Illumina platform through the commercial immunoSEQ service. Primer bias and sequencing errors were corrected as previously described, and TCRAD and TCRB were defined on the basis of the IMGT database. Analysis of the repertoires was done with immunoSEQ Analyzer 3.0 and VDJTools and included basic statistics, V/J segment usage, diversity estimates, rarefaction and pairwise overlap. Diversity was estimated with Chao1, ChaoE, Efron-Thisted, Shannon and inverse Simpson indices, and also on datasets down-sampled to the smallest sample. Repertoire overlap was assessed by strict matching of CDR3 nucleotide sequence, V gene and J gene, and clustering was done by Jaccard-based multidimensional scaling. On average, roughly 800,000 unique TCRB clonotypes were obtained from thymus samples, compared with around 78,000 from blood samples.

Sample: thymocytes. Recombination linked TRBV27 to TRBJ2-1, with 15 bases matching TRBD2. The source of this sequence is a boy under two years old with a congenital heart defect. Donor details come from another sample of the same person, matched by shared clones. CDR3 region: CASSGGLAGGEQFF. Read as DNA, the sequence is TGTGCCAGCAGTGGGGGACTAGCGGGAGGTGAGCAGTTCTTC.